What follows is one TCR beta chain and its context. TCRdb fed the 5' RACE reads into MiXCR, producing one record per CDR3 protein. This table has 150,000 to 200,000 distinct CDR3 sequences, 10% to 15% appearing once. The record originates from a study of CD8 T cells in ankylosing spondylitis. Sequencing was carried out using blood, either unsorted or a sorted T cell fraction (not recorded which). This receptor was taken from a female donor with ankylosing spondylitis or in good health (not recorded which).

The CDR3 region has the DNA TGCAGTGTAGGCCGATTCAATGGGGGCAATCAGCCCCAGCATTTT. This gives the protein CSVGRFNGGNQPQHF. This chain links TRBV20-1 with TRBJ1-5; no clear D. V was clipped by 7 bases and J by 2 bases, with 18 bases between them. The CDR3 has 15 amino acids. Per germline, CDR1 DFQATT and CDR2 SNEGSKA (reference sequence).